This TCR beta chain was sequenced for a study of blood T cell repertoires in COVID-19. Study-level background: The United States, Italy and Spain were the sources of the acute and convalescent COVID-19 samples. T cells, B-cell-depleted T cells, or PBMCs supplied cDNA or gDNA.

All enrollees were roughly 18 to 95 years old and from about 24 US areas. Germline CDR1 is SGHAT and CDR2 is FQNNGV. The length of the CDR3 is 13 residues. After removal of 3 bases from V and 6 bases from J, the junction contained 2 bases not matched to a gene. Generated by immunoSEQ multiplex PCR, the TCRdb table keeps only in-frame clones and is missing some. Here the sample spans some 140,000 clones, under 90% being singletons. Material: PBMCs or T cells enriched from blood (not recorded which). The source is a man aged 40-49 years with acute COVID-19. The J gene is TRBJ2-1, the V gene TRBV11-2, with TRBD2 matching over 7 bases. CDR3 in amino acids: CASSLGGVNEQFF. CDR3 sequence (DNA): TGTGCCAGCAGCTTGGGGGGGGTCAATGAGCAGTTCTTC.